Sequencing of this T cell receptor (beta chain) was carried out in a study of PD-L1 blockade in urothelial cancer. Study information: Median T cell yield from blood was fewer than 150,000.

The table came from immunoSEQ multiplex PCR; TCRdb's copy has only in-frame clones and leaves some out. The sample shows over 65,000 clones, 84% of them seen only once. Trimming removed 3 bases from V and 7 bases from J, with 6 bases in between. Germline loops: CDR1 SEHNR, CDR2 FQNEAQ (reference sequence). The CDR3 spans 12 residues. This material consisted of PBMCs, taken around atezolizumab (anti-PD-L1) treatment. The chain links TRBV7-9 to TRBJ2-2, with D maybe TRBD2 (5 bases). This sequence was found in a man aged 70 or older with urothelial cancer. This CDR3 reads CASSFAGGELFF. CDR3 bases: TGTGCCAGCAGCTTCGCGGGCGGGGAGCTGTTTTTT.